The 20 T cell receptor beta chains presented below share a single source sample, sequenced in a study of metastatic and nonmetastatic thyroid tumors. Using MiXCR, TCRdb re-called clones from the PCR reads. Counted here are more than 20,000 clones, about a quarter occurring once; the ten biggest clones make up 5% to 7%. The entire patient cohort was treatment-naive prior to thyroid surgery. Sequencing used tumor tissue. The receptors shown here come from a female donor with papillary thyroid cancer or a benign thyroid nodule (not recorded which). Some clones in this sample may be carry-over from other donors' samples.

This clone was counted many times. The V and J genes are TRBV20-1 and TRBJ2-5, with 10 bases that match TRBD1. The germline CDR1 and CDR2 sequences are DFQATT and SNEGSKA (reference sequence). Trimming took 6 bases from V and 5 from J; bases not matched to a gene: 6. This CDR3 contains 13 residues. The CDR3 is CSAGDRGLETQYF. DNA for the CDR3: TGCAGTGCGGGGGACAGGGGCCTTGAGACCCAGTACTTC.

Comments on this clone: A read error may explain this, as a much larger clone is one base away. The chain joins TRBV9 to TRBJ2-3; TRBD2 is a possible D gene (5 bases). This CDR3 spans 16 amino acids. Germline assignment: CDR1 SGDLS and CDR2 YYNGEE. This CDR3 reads CASSPHPSPSKDTQYF. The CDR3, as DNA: TGTGCCAGCAGCCCCCACCCCAGTCCTAGCAAAGATACGCAGTATTTT.

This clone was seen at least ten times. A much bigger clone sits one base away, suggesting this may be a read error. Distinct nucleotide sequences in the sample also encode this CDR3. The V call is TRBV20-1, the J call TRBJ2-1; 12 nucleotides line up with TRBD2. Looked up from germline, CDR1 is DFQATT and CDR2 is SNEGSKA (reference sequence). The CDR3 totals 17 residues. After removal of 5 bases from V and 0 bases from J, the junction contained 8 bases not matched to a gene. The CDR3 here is CSALTSGGLFSYNEQFF. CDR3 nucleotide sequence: TGCAGTGCTCTGACTAGCGGGGGTCTCTTCTCCTACAATGAGCAGTTCTTC.

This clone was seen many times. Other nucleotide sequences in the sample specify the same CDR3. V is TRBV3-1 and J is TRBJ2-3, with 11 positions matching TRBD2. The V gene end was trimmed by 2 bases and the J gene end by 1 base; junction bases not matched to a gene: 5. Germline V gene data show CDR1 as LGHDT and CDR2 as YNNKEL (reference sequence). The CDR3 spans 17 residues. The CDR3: CASSQQLAGAGTDTQYF. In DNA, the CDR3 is TGTGCCAGCAGCCAACAACTAGCGGGGGCCGGCACAGATACGCAGTATTTT.

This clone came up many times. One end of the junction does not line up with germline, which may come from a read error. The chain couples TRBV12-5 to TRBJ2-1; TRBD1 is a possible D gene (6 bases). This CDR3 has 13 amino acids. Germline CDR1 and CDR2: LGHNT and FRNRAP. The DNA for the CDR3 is TGTGCTAGTGGTTTGAGACAACAGGGTCCCCTTGTCTTC. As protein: CASGLRQQGPLVF.

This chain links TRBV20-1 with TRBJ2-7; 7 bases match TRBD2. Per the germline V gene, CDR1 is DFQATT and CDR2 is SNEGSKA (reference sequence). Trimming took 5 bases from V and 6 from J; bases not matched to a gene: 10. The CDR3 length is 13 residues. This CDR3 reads CSASPGGGIEQYF. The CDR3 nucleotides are TGCAGTGCTTCACCGGGGGGTGGGATCGAGCAGTACTTC.

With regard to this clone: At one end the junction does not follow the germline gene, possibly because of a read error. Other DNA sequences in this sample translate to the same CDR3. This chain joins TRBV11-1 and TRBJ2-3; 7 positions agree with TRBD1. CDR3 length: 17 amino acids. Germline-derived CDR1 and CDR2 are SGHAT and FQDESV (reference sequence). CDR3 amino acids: CASSPLWTGMSTDTQYF. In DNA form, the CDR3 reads TGTGCCAGCAGCCCCCTTTGGACAGGAATGAGCACAGATACGCAGTACTTT.

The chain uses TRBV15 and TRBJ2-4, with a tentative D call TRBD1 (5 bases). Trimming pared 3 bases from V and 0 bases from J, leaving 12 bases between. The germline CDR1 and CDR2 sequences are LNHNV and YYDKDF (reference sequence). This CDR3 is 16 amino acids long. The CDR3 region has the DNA TGTGCCACCAGCAGGGAACTTGACAGAGCCAAAAACATTCAGTACTTC. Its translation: CATSRELDRAKNIQYF.

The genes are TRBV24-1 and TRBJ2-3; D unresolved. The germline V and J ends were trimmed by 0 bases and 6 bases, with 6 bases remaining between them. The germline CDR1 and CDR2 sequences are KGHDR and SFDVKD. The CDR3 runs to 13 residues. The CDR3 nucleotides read TGTGCCACCAGTGATTTGCAGCTGGATACGCAGTATTTT. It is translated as CATSDLQLDTQYF.

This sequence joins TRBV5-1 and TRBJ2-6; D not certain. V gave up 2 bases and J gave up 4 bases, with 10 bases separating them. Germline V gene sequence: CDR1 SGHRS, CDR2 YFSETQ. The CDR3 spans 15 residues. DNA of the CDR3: TGCGCCAGCAGCTTAGCTCCCCTCGGGGCCAACGTCCTGACTTTC. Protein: CASSLAPLGANVLTF.

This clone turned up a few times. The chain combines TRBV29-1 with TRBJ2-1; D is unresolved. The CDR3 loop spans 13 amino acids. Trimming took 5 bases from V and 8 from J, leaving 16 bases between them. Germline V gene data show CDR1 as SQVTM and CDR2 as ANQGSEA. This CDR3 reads CSVWPLVDDEQFF. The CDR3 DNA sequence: TGCAGCGTTTGGCCCCTCGTGGACGATGAGCAGTTCTTC.

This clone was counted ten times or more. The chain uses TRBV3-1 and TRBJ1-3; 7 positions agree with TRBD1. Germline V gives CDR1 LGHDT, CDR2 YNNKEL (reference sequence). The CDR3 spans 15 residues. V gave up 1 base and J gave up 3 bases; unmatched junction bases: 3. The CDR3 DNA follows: TGTGCCAGCAGCCAAGCGACAGGGTTTGGAAACACCATATATTTT. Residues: CASSQATGFGNTIYF.

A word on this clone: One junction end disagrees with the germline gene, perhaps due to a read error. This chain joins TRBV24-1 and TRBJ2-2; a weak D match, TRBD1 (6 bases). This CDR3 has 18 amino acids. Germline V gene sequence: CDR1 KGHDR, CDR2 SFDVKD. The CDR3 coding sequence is TGTGCCACCAGTGATTTGGGGGACACGGTTGGCGTCACCTGGGAGCTGTTTTTT. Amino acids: CATSDLGDTVGVTWELFF.

In DNA form, the CDR3 reads TGTGCCAGCAACGGGGCTAGCGGGGGTGCTGTATTCACCGGGGAGCTGTTTTTT. This sequence encodes CASNGASGGAVFTGELFF. The chain has TRBV6-4 and TRBJ2-2; TRBD2 agrees at 10 bases. The V gene end was trimmed by 7 bases and the J gene end by 4 bases; junction bases not matched to a gene: 15. The CDR3 sequence is 18 residues long. The germline V gene has CDR1 MRHNA and CDR2 SNTAGT.

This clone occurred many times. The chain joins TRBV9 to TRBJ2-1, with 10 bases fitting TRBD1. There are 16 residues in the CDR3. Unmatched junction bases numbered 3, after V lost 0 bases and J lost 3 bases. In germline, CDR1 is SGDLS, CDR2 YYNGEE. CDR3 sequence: CASSVDRDRGYNEQFF. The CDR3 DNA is TGTGCCAGCAGCGTAGATCGGGACAGGGGCTACAATGAGCAGTTCTTC.

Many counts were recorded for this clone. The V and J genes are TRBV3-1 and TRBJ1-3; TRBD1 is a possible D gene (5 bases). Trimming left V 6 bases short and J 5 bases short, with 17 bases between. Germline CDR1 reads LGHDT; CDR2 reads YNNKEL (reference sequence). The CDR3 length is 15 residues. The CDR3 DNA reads TGTGCCAGCAGTCTAGGGGCAGGTCTGAGAAACACCATATATTTT. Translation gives CASSLGAGLRNTIYF.

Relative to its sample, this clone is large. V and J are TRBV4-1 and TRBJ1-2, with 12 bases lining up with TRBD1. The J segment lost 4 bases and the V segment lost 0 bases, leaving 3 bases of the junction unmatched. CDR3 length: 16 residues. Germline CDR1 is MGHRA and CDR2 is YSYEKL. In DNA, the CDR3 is TGCGCCAGCAGCCAAGATGAGGGACAGGGGGCCTATGGCTACACCTTC. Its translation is CASSQDEGQGAYGYTF.

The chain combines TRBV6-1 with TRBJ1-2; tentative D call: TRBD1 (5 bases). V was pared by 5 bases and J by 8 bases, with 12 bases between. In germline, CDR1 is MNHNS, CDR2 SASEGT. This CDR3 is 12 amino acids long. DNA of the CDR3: TGTGCCAGCAGTAAGCAGGGATCGGGCTACACCTTC. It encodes CASSKQGSGYTF.

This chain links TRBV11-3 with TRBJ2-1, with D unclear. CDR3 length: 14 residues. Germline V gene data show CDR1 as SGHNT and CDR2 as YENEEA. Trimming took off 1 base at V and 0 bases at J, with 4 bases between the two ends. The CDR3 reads CASSLGGSYNEQFF. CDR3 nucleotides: TGTGCCAGCAGCTTAGGGGGCTCCTACAATGAGCAGTTCTTC.

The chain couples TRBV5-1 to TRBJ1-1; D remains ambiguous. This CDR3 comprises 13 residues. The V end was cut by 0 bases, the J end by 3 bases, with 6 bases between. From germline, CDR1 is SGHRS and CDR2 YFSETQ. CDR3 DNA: TGCGCCAGCAGCTTGGGGTCAGACACTGAAGCTTTCTTT. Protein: CASSLGSDTEAFF.